This T cell receptor (beta chain) derives from a study of cytomegalovirus exposure and HLA in healthy donors. Study background: T cells numbering around 200 million yielded around 120 million unique TCR beta sequences in an earlier analysis.

Researchers ran the PCR with 60 Vbeta and 13 Jbeta primers. This table comes from immunoSEQ multiplex PCR, and its TCRdb copy is limited to in-frame clones, with some not included. The sample has 130,000 to 150,000 clones, around 80% seen once. General observations from the study: After further analysis at a later stage, 16,951 TCR beta sequences were associated with HLA alleles at 0.05 false discovery rate.

As regards this clone: Its target is unknown.

This clonotype was obtained from a man aged 30-40 years in good health and CMV-seronegative. The sequenced material came from PBMCs.

This chain's CDR3 is CASSLGPLTEYEQYF. The CDR3 region has the DNA TGTGCCAGCAGCTTAGGGCCCCTAACAGAGTACGAGCAGTACTTC. V usage is TRBV7-9 and J usage is TRBJ2-7, with D hard to call. The CDR3 loop spans 15 amino acids. The V end was cut by 1 base, the J end by 4 bases, with 14 bases between. Germline-derived CDR1 and CDR2 are SEHNR and FQNEAQ (reference sequence).